The rows below give T cell receptor beta chains drawn from one sample of a study of cytomegalovirus exposure and HLA in healthy donors. TCRdb's table, derived via immunoSEQ multiplex PCR, lists solely in-frame clones and lacks some. The data hold approximately 110,000 clones, with around nine tenths observed a single time. The sample consisted of PBMCs. The receptor set was obtained from a woman aged 18 to 35 in good health and CMV-seronegative. Both conserved end residues are part of each CDR3. A D gene is named only where the DNA matches it firmly. The size field is filled for only some rows; it gives once, few, many or a size class.

abundance,v_gene,d_gene,j_gene,CDR3nt,CDR3aa
NA,TRBV6-5,NA,TRBJ1-1,TGTGCCAGCAGTTATCAGATAACAGGGAACACTGAAGCTTTCTTT,CASSYQITGNTEAFF
NA,TRBV28,NA,TRBJ1-1,TGTGCCAGCAGACCTATGTTGAACACTGAAGCTTTCTTT,CASRPMLNTEAFF
NA,TRBV28,NA,TRBJ1-4,TGTGCCAGCAGTTTGGTACAGTCGGGGGAAAAACTGTTTTTT,CASSLVQSGEKLFF
NA,TRBV7-9,TRBD1,TRBJ2-2,TGTGCCAGCGGACAGGGGGAAGCCGGGGAGCTGTTTTTT,CASGQGEAGELFF
once,TRBV27,NA,TRBJ1-3,TGTGCCAGCAGTTTATCAGCAGGTGGAAACACCATATATTTT,CASSLSAGGNTIYF
NA,TRBV5-1,NA,TRBJ2-2,TGCGCCAGCAGCCAAGCTCAGTGGGCCGGGGTCACCGGGGAGCTGTTTTTT,CASSQAQWAGVTGELFF
NA,TRBV7-2,NA,TRBJ2-4,TGTGCCAGCAGCCCCGGGCACGGAGGGATCATTCAGTACTTC,CASSPGHGGIIQYF
NA,TRBV6-5,TRBD1,TRBJ1-1,TGTGCCAGCAGAAAACGACAGGGGGCCCTGAATGCTTTCTTT,CASRKRQGALNAFF
NA,TRBV7-9,TRBD2,TRBJ2-5,TGTGCCAGCAGCTTAGGAGCGGGGAAAGAGACCCAGTACTTC,CASSLGAGKETQYF
once,TRBV5-1,TRBD1,TRBJ2-2,TGCGCCAGCTATAGGACAGGGGACACCGGGGAGCTGTTTTTT,CASYRTGDTGELFF
NA,TRBV7-2,NA,TRBJ2-7,TGTGCCAGCAGCTTATCTCAGGATTACGAGCAGTACTTC,CASSLSQDYEQYF
NA,TRBV9,NA,TRBJ2-7,TGTGCCAGCAGCGTAGCAAGTTCTACCTACGAGCAGTACTTC,CASSVASSTYEQYF
NA,TRBV5-1,TRBD1,TRBJ2-2,TGCGCCAGCAGCTTGCTTCTGGACAGGGACACCGGGGAGCTGTTTTTT,CASSLLLDRDTGELFF
NA,TRBV29-1,TRBD2,TRBJ2-4,TGCAGCGTTTTAGCGGGAGGGCCGAACATTCAGTACTTC,CSVLAGGPNIQYF
NA,TRBV6-4,TRBD2,TRBJ2-1,TGTGCCAGCAGTGACCTAGCGGCAAGCTCCTACAATGAGCAGTTCTTC,CASSDLAASSYNEQFF
NA,TRBV30,NA,TRBJ2-7,TGTGCCTGGAGGGAAGACAGGGTAGGGGGGGAGCAGTACTTC,CAWREDRVGGEQYF
NA,TRBV5-1,TRBD1,TRBJ1-1,TGCGCCAGCAGCCTTAGGACAGGGTTATTTGCCGAAGCTTTCTTT,CASSLRTGLFAEAFF
once,TRBV11-2,TRBD1,TRBJ2-7,TGTGCCAGCAGCTCACACAGGGGGTTGGGCTCCTACGAGCAGTACTTC,CASSSHRGLGSYEQYF
NA,TRBV19,NA,TRBJ2-7,TGTGCCAGTTCCTCATTAGGGGAAGCCTACGAGCAGTACTTC,CASSSLGEAYEQYF
once,TRBV9,TRBD2,TRBJ2-7,TGTGCCAGCAGCGCTAGCGGTATAAGGGAGCAGTACTTC,CASSASGIREQYF
NA,TRBV6-6,TRBD1,TRBJ2-2,TGTGCCAGCAGAGGACAGGATTACACCGGGGAGCTGTTTTTT,CASRGQDYTGELFF
NA,TRBV18,NA,TRBJ1-5,TGTGCCAGCTCACCTAAAACGCAGAATCAGCCCCAGCATTTT,CASSPKTQNQPQHF
NA,TRBV13,NA,TRBJ2-7,TGTGCCAGCAGCTTAGGACAGGGTTGGGAGCAGTACTTC,CASSLGQGWEQYF
NA,TRBV19,NA,TRBJ1-2,TGTGCCAGTAGTTCTACCCTGACAGACTTTGGCTACACCTTC,CASSSTLTDFGYTF
NA,TRBV5-1,NA,TRBJ1-1,TGCGCCAGCAGCTTGGTTGCGGGGGAGGTCACTGAAGCTTTCTTT,CASSLVAGEVTEAFF
NA,TRBV27,NA,TRBJ2-5,TGTGCCAGCAGTTTAACTCGCGGACAAGAGACCCAGTACTTC,CASSLTRGQETQYF
NA,TRBV6-5,NA,TRBJ1-2,TGTGCCAGCAGACCCTCACGGGCTAACTATGGCTACACCTTC,CASRPSRANYGYTF
NA,TRBV28,NA,TRBJ2-7,TGTGCCAGCAGTCGACAGCCGTACGAGCAGTACTTC,CASSRQPYEQYF
NA,TRBV12-2,NA,TRBJ2-3,TGTGCAAGTCGCTTAGCGGTACAGCGGGGGAACACAGATACGCAGTATTTT,CASRLAVQRGNTDTQYF
NA,TRBV7-2,NA,TRBJ2-1,TGTGCCAGCAGCTCTTACTACAATGAGCAGTTCTTC,CASSSYYNEQFF
NA,TRBV11-2,TRBD1,TRBJ1-1,TGTGCCAGCAGCTTAGTATCCCGGACAGGTCCTGATAAGGCTTTCTTT,CASSLVSRTGPDKAFF
NA,TRBV29-1,NA,TRBJ2-1,TGCAGCGTTGAGAGCACTAGGATCTTC,CSVESTRIF
NA,TRBV7-2,TRBD2,TRBJ2-7,TGTGCCAGCAGCTTAGGGGCGGGAGGGCCCGACGAGCAGTACTTC,CASSLGAGGPDEQYF
NA,TRBV28,NA,TRBJ1-2,TGTGCCAGCAGTTCCACCCCAGGGGTAGTGGGGGTTGGCTACACCTTC,CASSSTPGVVGVGYTF
NA,TRBV28,NA,TRBJ1-5,TGTGCCAGCAGTTTACGGCGCCACGGAGAAAATCAGCCCCAGCATTTT,CASSLRRHGENQPQHF
NA,TRBV5-1,NA,TRBJ2-7,TGCGCCAGCAGCTCCAGGGGTACACTAAACGAGCAGTACTTC,CASSSRGTLNEQYF
few,TRBV7-9,NA,TRBJ1-1,TGTGCCAGCAGCTTAGGAGCGATGAACACTGAAGCTTTCTTT,CASSLGAMNTEAFF
NA,TRBV4-3,NA,TRBJ1-2,TGCGCCAGCAGCCAAGATTTCTCCCTGGGCTACACCTTC,CASSQDFSLGYTF
NA,TRBV11-2,TRBD2,TRBJ2-2,TGTGCCAGCAGCTCCCGGGACTATGGGACCGGGGAGCTGTTTTTT,CASSSRDYGTGELFF
NA,TRBV7-9,NA,TRBJ1-2,TGTGCCAGCACGGGGGGGGCTAACTATGGCTACACCTTC,CASTGGANYGYTF
NA,TRBV27,NA,TRBJ2-7,TGTGCCAGCAGTTTAAGTAGCCGGCCTGGGGAGCAGTACTTC,CASSLSSRPGEQYF